The 22 T cell receptor beta chains below all came from one sample that was sequenced in a study of blood T cell repertoires in COVID-19. The repertoire was sequenced with immunoSEQ multiplex PCR; TCRdb's copy has only in-frame clones and lacks some. The sample holds 110,000 or so clones, 85% seen once. The specimen sequenced was peripheral blood. Receptors were obtained from a human donor in a cohort sampled during active COVID-19.

The chain uses TRBV10-3 and TRBJ1-2, with D perhaps matching TRBD1 (5 bases). V lost 7 bases and J 2 bases, leaving 17 bases between the germline ends. This CDR3 is built from 15 residues. The germline V gene has CDR1 ENHRY and CDR2 SYGVKD. The CDR3 coding sequence is TGTGCCATCAAAACAACTGAACAGGAAAACTATGGCTACACCTTC. It is translated as CAIKTTEQENYGYTF.

The V call is TRBV10-2, the J call TRBJ2-2; TRBD2 matches at 7 bases. Germline CDR1 is WSHSY and CDR2 is SAAADI. The V segment lost 7 bases and the J segment 0 bases; nucleotides outside the gene matches: 8. CDR3 size: 16 residues. CDR3 region: CASTKWLAANTGELFF. The CDR3, as DNA: TGCGCCAGCACGAAATGGCTAGCGGCGAACACCGGGGAGCTGTTTTTT.

The V gene is TRBV7-9, the J gene TRBJ2-5; 8 bases are a match to TRBD1. The CDR3 runs to 15 residues. J was trimmed by 4 bases and V by 5 bases; bases with no gene match: 9. CDR1 and CDR2 (germline): SEHNR, FQNEAQ (reference sequence). CDR3 DNA sequence: TGTGCCAGCAGCCCATGGACAGGGACACGAGAGACCCAGTACTTC. This encodes CASSPWTGTRETQYF.

The V and J genes are TRBV7-9 and TRBJ2-1; the D gene is possibly TRBD1 (5 bases). CDR1 and CDR2 from the germline V gene are SEHNR and FQNEAQ (reference sequence). V was pared by 5 bases and J by 0 bases, with 11 bases between. The CDR3 is 15 amino acids. The DNA for the CDR3 is TGTGCCAGCAGCCGCAGGGCCAGCTCCTACAATGAGCAGTTCTTC. The encoded protein is CASSRRASSYNEQFF.

To note about this clone: Other DNA sequences in this sample translate to the same CDR3. The chain has TRBV12-3 or TRBV12-4 and TRBJ1-1, with D uncertain. Trimming stripped 3 bases from V and 2 bases from J, with 7 bases between. This CDR3 comprises 13 residues. CDR3 protein: CASSFGENTEAFF. CDR3 in DNA: TGTGCCAGCAGTTTCGGTGAAAACACTGAAGCTTTCTTT.

V usage is TRBV4-3 and J usage is TRBJ1-2, with 7 bases fitting TRBD1. There are 14 residues in the CDR3. J gave up 8 bases and V 1 base, and 7 bases lay outside the gene matches. Germline V gene data show CDR1 as LGHNA and CDR2 as YSLEER. CDR3 nucleotides: TGCGCCAGCAGCCAAGTACGACAGGGTTGGGGCTACACCTTC. Protein product: CASSQVRQGWGYTF.

This chain connects TRBV5-4 to TRBJ2-1; TRBD2 might be the D (5 bases). V lost 7 bases to trimming and J lost 0 bases, with 11 bases between them. CDR1 is SGHNT, CDR2 YYREEE, per germline (reference sequence). The CDR3 consists of 14 residues. CDR3 DNA sequence: TGTGCCAGCGGGCGGGTAAGCTCCTACAATGAGCAGTTCTTC. Translated: CASGRVSSYNEQFF.

The chain recombines TRBV5-1 with TRBJ2-1; 10 nucleotides align to TRBD2. The CDR3 extends over 17 amino acids. The germline V gene has CDR1 SGHRS and CDR2 YFSETQ. J gave up 7 bases and V 4 bases, and 14 bases lay outside the gene matches. The CDR3 loop is CASSPWDQRGGRNEQFF. In DNA, the CDR3 is TGCGCCAGCAGCCCATGGGACCAGCGGGGGGGCCGGAATGAGCAGTTCTTC.

This clone was recorded only once. This chain links TRBV19 with TRBJ1-5; D unclear. Germline values: CDR1 LNHDA, CDR2 SQIVND (reference sequence). Trimming removed 6 bases from V and 3 bases from J, with 9 bases in between. The CDR3 spans 13 residues. The chain's CDR3 is CASRRSVNQPQHF. The CDR3 nucleotides are TGTGCCAGTAGGAGGAGCGTCAATCAGCCCCAGCATTTT.

The chain uses TRBV5-1 and TRBJ1-2; D call uncertain. Germline CDR1 SGHRS, CDR2 YFSETQ. Trimming stripped 2 bases from V and 2 bases from J, with 13 bases between. This CDR3 contains 15 residues. The CDR3 DNA reads TGCGCCAGCAGCTTAGGGTCCGGGGAAAACTATGGCTACACCTTC. Protein: CASSLGSGENYGYTF.

The chain combines TRBV29-1 with TRBJ2-3; 10 bases are shared with TRBD1. The J segment lost 2 bases and the V segment lost 6 bases, leaving 5 bases of the junction unmatched. Germline V gene sequence: CDR1 SQVTM, CDR2 ANQGSEA. The CDR3 extends over 14 amino acids. CDR3 amino acids: CSVPGTGVTDTQYF. The CDR3 DNA reads TGCAGCGTGCCCGGGACAGGGGTCACAGATACGCAGTATTTT.

The chain couples TRBV6-5 to TRBJ1-4, with 8 nucleotides matching TRBD1. The CDR3 loop spans 15 amino acids. Trimming at V came to 6 bases and at J to 2 bases, leaving 5 bases not matched to a gene. Germline CDR1 MNHEY, CDR2 SVGAGI. The CDR3 DNA sequence: TGTGCCAGCAGCAAGGACAGGGAGACTAATGAAAAACTGTTTTTT. Amino acid sequence: CASSKDRETNEKLFF.

The V and J genes are TRBV11-2 and TRBJ2-3; TRBD2 might be the D (6 bases). V gave up 1 base and J gave up 0 bases, with 20 bases separating them. The germline V gene has CDR1 SGHAT and CDR2 FQNNGV. The CDR3 extends over 19 amino acids. The CDR3 DNA sequence: TGTGCCAGCAGCTTAGGATCCCGGGACTCATACTCTAGCACAGATACGCAGTATTTT. Translating gives CASSLGSRDSYSSTDTQYF.

CDR3 residues: CAISLRTGRAGGYTF. CDR3 in DNA: TGTGCCATCAGTCTCCGGACAGGGAGGGCGGGGGGCTACACCTTC. The chain recombines TRBV10-3 with TRBJ1-2; 8 nucleotides match TRBD1. CDR3 size: 15 residues. V lost 5 bases to trimming and J lost 8 bases; unmatched junction nucleotides: 13. CDR1 is ENHRY, CDR2 SYGVKD, per germline.

This clone was recorded a few times. This rearrangement joins TRBV11-2 to TRBJ2-7; maybe TRBD2 (6 bases). Germline V gene sequence: CDR1 SGHAT, CDR2 FQNNGV. Trimming took 3 bases from V and 7 from J, leaving 13 bases between them. This CDR3 contains 13 residues. In DNA, the CDR3 is TGTGCCAGCAGCTTTGGGGAGGCATTAGAGCAGTACTTC. It is translated as CASSFGEALEQYF.

Only a few counts were recorded for this clone. V is TRBV15 and J is TRBJ1-5; maybe TRBD1 (5 bases). This CDR3 has 13 residues. V was cut by 5 bases and J by 4 bases, with 9 bases left in between. Germline V gene lookup returns CDR1 LNHNV and CDR2 YYDKDF (reference sequence). This CDR3 is CATSFGGNQPQHF. The CDR3 coding sequence is TGTGCCACCAGCTTTGGGGGGAATCAGCCCCAGCATTTT. The variable domain in full, completed from reference TRBV15 and TRBJ1-5, reads DAMVIQNPRYQVTQFGKPVTLSCSQTLNHNVMYWYQQKSSQAPKLLFHYYDKDFNNEADTPDNFQSRRPNTSFCFLDIRSPGLGDTAMYLCATSFGGNQPQHFGDGTRLSIL.

The chain links TRBV5-4 to TRBJ2-1; the match to TRBD2 covers 11 bases. J lost 7 bases, V lost 5 bases, and 11 bases had no gene match. CDR1 is SGHNT and CDR2 is YYREEE in the germline V gene (reference sequence). CDR3 length: 16 residues. The CDR3 loop is CASRHSLAGGLNEQFF. Written as DNA, the CDR3 is TGTGCCAGCAGACACTCTCTAGCGGGGGGCCTTAATGAGCAGTTCTTC.

V gene TRBV5-1 combines with J gene TRBJ2-1, with 8 bases fitting TRBD1. After removal of 4 bases from V and 5 bases from J, the junction contained 8 bases not matched to a gene. The germline V gene has CDR1 SGHRS and CDR2 YFSETQ. The CDR3 loop spans 15 amino acids. The DNA of the CDR3 is TGCGCCAGCAGCCCTCACCGACAGGGGCACAATGAGCAGTTCTTC. This translates into CASSPHRQGHNEQFF.

A few counts support this clone. The J gene is TRBJ1-5, the V gene TRBV7-3, with 10 bases that match TRBD1. The trim removed 3 bases at V and 7 bases at J, leaving 3 bases unmatched. The CDR3 has 14 residues. Germline CDR1 and CDR2: SGHTA and FQGTGA. CDR3 DNA: TGTGCCAGCAGCTTGACAGGGGGCGGGCAGCCCCAGCATTTT. Translated: CASSLTGGGQPQHF.

This clone was seen once. The chain employs TRBV27 and TRBJ2-7; perhaps TRBD2 as D (7 bases). V lost 3 bases, J lost 9 bases, and 21 bases lay in between. Germline V gene sequence: CDR1 MNHEY, CDR2 SMNVEV (reference sequence). The CDR3 is 15 amino acids. The CDR3 sequence is CASSFRGGASGRQYF. The CDR3 DNA reads TGTGCCAGCAGTTTCCGAGGGGGGGCCTCAGGGCGGCAGTACTTC.

The V call is TRBV3-1 (or the pseudogene TRBV3-2), the J call TRBJ2-2; maybe TRBD2 (7 bases). The germline gives CDR1 LGHDT, CDR2 YNNKEL (reference sequence). The CDR3 consists of 19 residues. The ends were cut back, 1 base at V and 1 base at J, with 19 bases in the middle. The chain's CDR3 is CASSQGGTPGGLNTGELFF. The CDR3 bases are TGTGCCAGCAGCCAAGGGGGTACCCCGGGGGGCCTGAACACCGGGGAGCTGTTTTTT.

The chain joins TRBV21-1 to TRBJ2-7; the D call in the table, TRBD2, was not verified against the DNA. TRBV21-1 is flagged as a pseudogene. The CDR3 loop spans 19 amino acids. The CDR3 bases are TGTGCCAGCAGCTGGGTTGGGAGGGAGGTACCCCGCAGCAACTACGAGCAGTACTTC. Its translation is CASSWVGREVPRSNYEQYF.